Here is one T cell receptor (beta chain) with its context. This sample was taken from a study of blood T cell repertoires in COVID-19. Study information: T cells, B-cell-depleted T cells, or PBMCs provided the cDNA or gDNA that served as material.

Method: immunoSEQ multiplex PCR; TCRdb's copy keeps in-frame clones and lacks some. Of some 200,000 clones in the sample, roughly four fifths are singletons; the top ten hold 12%. The sequencing sample was made of PBMCs or T cells enriched from blood (not recorded which). The origin of this receptor is a man between 35 and 55 years old who had recovered from COVID-19.

The CDR3 region is CASSLTSGYTSEQYV. CDR3 nucleotides: TGTGCCAGCAGCTTGACTAGCGGGTATACCTCCGAGCAGTACGTC. The chain joins TRBV7-8 to TRBJ2-7, with TRBD2 identical over 10 bases. The CDR3 has 15 residues. Germline V lookup: CDR1 SGHVS, CDR2 FQNEAQ. Trimming took 3 bases from V and 6 from J; bases not matched to a gene: 8.